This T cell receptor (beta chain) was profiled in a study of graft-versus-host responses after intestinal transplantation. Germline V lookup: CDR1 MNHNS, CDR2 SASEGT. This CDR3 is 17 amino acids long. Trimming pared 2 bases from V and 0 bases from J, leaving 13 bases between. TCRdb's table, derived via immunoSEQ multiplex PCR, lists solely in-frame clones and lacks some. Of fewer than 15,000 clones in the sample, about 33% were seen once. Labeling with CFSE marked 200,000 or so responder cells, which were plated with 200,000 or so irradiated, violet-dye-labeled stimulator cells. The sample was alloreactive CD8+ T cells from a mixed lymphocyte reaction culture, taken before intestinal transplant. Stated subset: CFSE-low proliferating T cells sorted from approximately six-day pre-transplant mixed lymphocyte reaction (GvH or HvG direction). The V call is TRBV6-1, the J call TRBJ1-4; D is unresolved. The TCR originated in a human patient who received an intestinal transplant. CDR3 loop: CASSESFYGPTNEKLFF. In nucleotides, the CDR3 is TGTGCCAGCAGTGAATCCTTTTATGGCCCAACTAATGAAAAACTGTTTTTT.